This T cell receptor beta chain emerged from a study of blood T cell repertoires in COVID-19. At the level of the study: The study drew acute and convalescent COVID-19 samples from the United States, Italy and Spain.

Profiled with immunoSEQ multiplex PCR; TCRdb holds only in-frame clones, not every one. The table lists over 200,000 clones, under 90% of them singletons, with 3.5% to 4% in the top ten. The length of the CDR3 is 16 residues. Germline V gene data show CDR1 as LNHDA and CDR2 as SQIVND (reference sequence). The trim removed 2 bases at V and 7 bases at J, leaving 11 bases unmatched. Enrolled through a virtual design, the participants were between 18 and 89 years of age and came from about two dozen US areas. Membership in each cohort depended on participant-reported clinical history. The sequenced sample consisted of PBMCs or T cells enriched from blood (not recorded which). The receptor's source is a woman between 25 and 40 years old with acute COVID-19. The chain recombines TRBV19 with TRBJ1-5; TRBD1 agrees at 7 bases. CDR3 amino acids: CASSIRGQVVSQPQHF. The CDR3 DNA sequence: TGTGCCAGTAGTATAAGAGGACAGGTTGTGTCACAGCCCCAGCATTTT.